This record looks at one T cell receptor (beta chain) sequence and its context. This entry comes from a study of CD8 T cells in Susac syndrome. Random hexamers primed reverse transcription of about 0.45 to 1 ug RNA. MiXCR was run by TCRdb on the immunoSEQ multiplex PCR reads, yielding one entry per CDR3 protein. The table includes more than 90,000 distinct CDR3 sequences, 90% to 95% detected once. This CDR3 has 13 residues. The germline V and J ends were trimmed by 2 bases and 6 bases, with 5 bases remaining between them. In germline, CDR1 is SGHTA, CDR2 FQGNSA. The sample was CD4+ T cells from PBMCs. The sequence was collected from a human donor with multiple sclerosis. The chain has TRBV7-2 and TRBJ1-6; D is undetermined. This chain's CDR3 is CASSLLGNSPLHF. Here the CDR3 DNA reads TGTGCCAGCAGCTTACTGGGTAATTCACCCCTCCACTTT.